A selection of T cell receptor beta chains follows, all from one sample in a study of prognosis after radiotherapy for stage I lung cancer. One entry per CDR3 protein, called by TCRdb with MiXCR from the multiplex PCR reads. The sample contains roughly 38,000 distinct CDR3 sequences, around 22% of which appear only once. This specimen was PBMCs, taken before or after stereotactic body radiation therapy (not recorded which). The receptor source for this set is a donor aged 50 or older with non-small cell lung cancer. CDR3s include the opening cysteine and the closing phenylalanine or tryptophan.

TRBV2,11,TRBJ2-3,CASMNGMSQYF
TRBV28,21,TRBJ2-1,CASSTPSVGTSGSYSYNEQFF
TRBV14,14,TRBJ2-1,CASSQNGRGNEQFF
TRBV6-1,16,TRBJ1-6,CASSEPGSTEASPLHF
TRBV19,13,TRBJ2-7,CASSRGASYEQYF
TRBV2,11,TRBJ2-2,CARSEPGELFF
TRBV19,16,TRBJ2-6,CASSKVVWAGANVLTF
TRBV11-2,15,TRBJ2-2,CASRTGPTNTGELFF
TRBV29-1,17,TRBJ2-4,CSVRQGANSLAKNIQYF
TRBV18,15,TRBJ1-2,CASSPGAGDPYGYTF
TRBV20-1,15,TRBJ2-3,CSATPLAGFTDTQYF
TRBV18,15,TRBJ2-2,CASSPPEGSTGELFF
TRBV9,13,TRBJ2-5,CASSIGTEETQYF
TRBV7-2,13,TRBJ2-7,CASSLVSSYEQYF
TRBV2,16,TRBJ1-6,CASIERRGTGNSPLHF
TRBV6-5,17,TRBJ1-1,CASSFYPLTQGSTEAFF
TRBV6-1,17,TRBJ1-6,CASKMGQSSSYNSPLHF
TRBV20-1,14,TRBJ1-5,CSVSQGTADQPQHF
TRBV4-1,16,TRBJ1-1,CASSQVPAGGGSEAFF
TRBV9,16,TRBJ2-7,CASSVGWGLDLYEQYF
TRBV2,15,TRBJ1-1,CARERGIQGRYEAFF
TRBV19,12,TRBJ1-5,CASSPSTWPQHF
TRBV5-4,14,TRBJ1-1,CASSLAALNTQAFF
TRBV11-2,15,TRBJ2-2,CASSFWVGGTGELFF
TRBV2,14,TRBJ1-2,CASSWTEANYGYTF
TRBV19,16,TRBJ1-2,CASSSHSRGTNYGYTF
TRBV24-1,16,TRBJ2-2,CATADPGGSYTGELFF
TRBV6-1,15,TRBJ2-7,CASSEDAGGSYEQYF
TRBV5-4,15,TRBJ1-2,CASSLSGSPNYGYTF
TRBV5-1,14,TRBJ1-1,CASKLGGLDTEAFF
TRBV7-9,16,TRBJ1-3,CASSPRDRGPGNTIYF
TRBV19,14,TRBJ2-7,CASSRVGGSSEQYF
TRBV11-3,16,TRBJ2-5,CASSLKHGGIQETQYF
TRBV20-1,17,TRBJ2-7,CSAIDGGASTVLEEHYF
TRBV19,13,TRBJ1-1,CASSTDAQLEAFF
TRBV20-1,16,TRBJ2-3,CSARDLLADARDTQYF
TRBV7-2,16,TRBJ2-3,CASSLASGPSTDTQYF
TRBV30,13,TRBJ1-3,CAPGGSSGNTIYF
TRBV6-1,15,TRBJ1-5,CASSLTQYSNQPQHF
TRBV27,13,TRBJ1-2,CASSDLTVRGYTF
TRBV15,18,TRBJ1-5,CVTSIDYSGAASHQPQHF
TRBV3-1,14,TRBJ2-2,CASSLSGRGGELFF